This T cell receptor beta chain was sequenced in a study of cytomegalovirus exposure and HLA in healthy donors. Turning to the study itself: The study's early data release held about 85 million unique TCRs from HLA-typed donors.

60 Vbeta and 13 Jbeta primers were used in PCR. Method: immunoSEQ multiplex PCR; TCRdb's copy keeps in-frame clones and lacks some. The profile shows fewer than 250,000 clones, about 77% of them singletons. Looked up from germline, CDR1 is LNHNV and CDR2 is YYDKDF (reference sequence). Trimming cost V 0 bases and J 8 bases; bases outside gene matches: 10. The CDR3 is made up of 16 amino acids. Sequenced: PBMCs. The chain employs TRBV15 and TRBJ2-1; TRBD2 aligns across 7 bases. This sequence was found in a woman in her twenties or thirties in good health and CMV-seropositive. The CDR3 DNA reads as TGTGCCACCAGCAGAGATATAAGCGGGGTCGGGGATGAGCAGTTCTTC. It specifies CATSRDISGVGDEQFF.